A selection of T cell receptor beta chains follows, all from one sample in a study of T cell responses to AZD1222 COVID-19 vaccine. Libraries were prepared by immunoSEQ multiplex PCR; TCRdb keeps only in-frame clonotypes and omits some of them. The sample shows over 100,000 clones, roughly 88% of them seen only once. The material sequenced was peripheral blood, taken on day 0 of MenACWY control vaccination. The receptors originated from an adult in good health. Both conserved end residues are part of each CDR3. The order of the fields is CDR3 DNA, CDR3 protein, clone size, J gene, D gene, V gene. D genes are given only for firm matches. Part of the rows lack a size; the others show once, few, many or a class for expanded clones.

CDR3nt: TGTGCCAGCAGCTTGTTGGACCACTACGAGCAGTACTTC
CDR3aa: CASSLLDHYEQYF
abundance: .
j_gene: TRBJ2-7
d_gene: .
v_gene: TRBV5-8

CDR3nt: TGTGCCAGCAGTTGGGACACCTATGGCTACACCTTC
CDR3aa: CASSWDTYGYTF
abundance: .
j_gene: TRBJ1-2
d_gene: .
v_gene: TRBV28

CDR3nt: TGTGCCACCAGTGACTTTGACAGGGCTCAGCCCCAGCATTTT
CDR3aa: CATSDFDRAQPQHF
abundance: .
j_gene: TRBJ1-5
d_gene: TRBD1
v_gene: TRBV24-1

CDR3nt: TGTGCCAGCAGTTACTCCGGCGGTCACACTGAAGCTTTCTTT
CDR3aa: CASSYSGGHTEAFF
abundance: once
j_gene: TRBJ1-1
d_gene: .
v_gene: TRBV6-6

CDR3nt: TGTGCCAGCTCACCTCGGGCACTAAGCGAGGCCGGCGAGCAGTACTTC
CDR3aa: CASSPRALSEAGEQYF
abundance: .
j_gene: TRBJ2-7
d_gene: .
v_gene: TRBV18

CDR3nt: TGTGCCAGCAGCAGGGCGGGCAGCGGGAGAGCGGACGAGCAGTACTTC
CDR3aa: CASSRAGSGRADEQYF
abundance: once
j_gene: TRBJ2-7
d_gene: TRBD2
v_gene: TRBV7-9

CDR3nt: TGTGCCAGCGAGAGGACAGACTCTAACTATGGCTACACCTTC
CDR3aa: CASERTDSNYGYTF
abundance: once
j_gene: TRBJ1-2
d_gene: .
v_gene: TRBV6-6

CDR3nt: TGTGCCAGCAGGCGGGGCACCGGGGAGCTGTTTTTT
CDR3aa: CASRRGTGELFF
abundance: .
j_gene: TRBJ2-2
d_gene: .
v_gene: TRBV12-3/TRBV12-4

CDR3nt: TGTGCCACCCCAGGGGGAGGACAATCCACAGATACGCAGTATTTT
CDR3aa: CATPGGGQSTDTQYF
abundance: .
j_gene: TRBJ2-3
d_gene: .
v_gene: TRBV19

CDR3nt: TGTGCCAGCAGTTACAGTAGACAGGGCGGTAATTCACCCCTCCACTTT
CDR3aa: CASSYSRQGGNSPLHF
abundance: .
j_gene: TRBJ1-6
d_gene: TRBD1
v_gene: TRBV6-5

CDR3nt: TGTGCCAGCAGCTTGGACCCCCAGAACACTGAAGCTTTCTTT
CDR3aa: CASSLDPQNTEAFF
abundance: .
j_gene: TRBJ1-1
d_gene: .
v_gene: TRBV5-5

CDR3nt: TGCGCCAGCAGCTTGGTGGCTCGCGGAGAAGCTTTCTTT
CDR3aa: CASSLVARGEAFF
abundance: .
j_gene: TRBJ1-1
d_gene: .
v_gene: TRBV5-1

CDR3nt: TGTGCCAGTACCCCAGACGATGGGTCCTTCAGGGGCTACACCTTC
CDR3aa: CASTPDDGSFRGYTF
abundance: .
j_gene: TRBJ1-2
d_gene: .
v_gene: TRBV19

CDR3nt: TGTGCCACCAGTGATTTGCAACCCGGGCCAGAGACCCAGTACTTC
CDR3aa: CATSDLQPGPETQYF
abundance: .
j_gene: TRBJ2-5
d_gene: .
v_gene: TRBV24-1

CDR3nt: TGTGCCAGTAGTATTGATTTTCTTAGCGGCAACAATGAGCAGTTCTTC
CDR3aa: CASSIDFLSGNNEQFF
abundance: .
j_gene: TRBJ2-1
d_gene: .
v_gene: TRBV19

CDR3nt: TGTGCCAGCAGTTACGTTGGTACGGGGGAGCCGAACACCGGGGAGCTGTTTTTT
CDR3aa: CASSYVGTGEPNTGELFF
abundance: .
j_gene: TRBJ2-2
d_gene: .
v_gene: TRBV6-2/TRBV6-3

CDR3nt: TGTGCCAGCAGTCGACAGGGGGCGAACGAAGGTGGCTACACCTTC
CDR3aa: CASSRQGANEGGYTF
abundance: .
j_gene: TRBJ1-2
d_gene: TRBD1
v_gene: TRBV6-5

CDR3nt: TGCAGTGCTAGAGCCGGGCAGCCCCAGCATTTT
CDR3aa: CSARAGQPQHF
abundance: .
j_gene: TRBJ1-5
d_gene: .
v_gene: TRBV20-1

CDR3nt: TGTGCCAGCAGCCGAACCCACAATGAGCAGTTCTTC
CDR3aa: CASSRTHNEQFF
abundance: .
j_gene: TRBJ2-1
d_gene: .
v_gene: TRBV9

CDR3nt: TGTGCCAGCAGTGAAACAGGCTTAATTGGCTACACCTTC
CDR3aa: CASSETGLIGYTF
abundance: .
j_gene: TRBJ1-2
d_gene: .
v_gene: TRBV6-1

CDR3nt: TGTGCCAGCCGCCCTCGGGGGGAGACTGAAGCTTTCTTT
CDR3aa: CASRPRGETEAFF
abundance: few
j_gene: TRBJ1-1
d_gene: .
v_gene: TRBV5-8

CDR3nt: TGTGCCAGCAGCCCGTATGGGAGCACCGGGGAGCTGTTTTTT
CDR3aa: CASSPYGSTGELFF
abundance: .
j_gene: TRBJ2-2
d_gene: .
v_gene: TRBV9

CDR3nt: TGTGCCAGCAGCTTAATTCCCCAAAACATTCAGTACTTC
CDR3aa: CASSLIPQNIQYF
abundance: .
j_gene: TRBJ2-4
d_gene: .
v_gene: TRBV7-3

CDR3nt: TGTGCCAGCAGCTCGGAGAACAGATCGTGGCCCCAGCATTTT
CDR3aa: CASSSENRSWPQHF
abundance: few
j_gene: TRBJ1-5
d_gene: .
v_gene: TRBV7-8

CDR3nt: TGTGCCAGCAGCGTAGCAACCGGGGGACTAACCTACAATGAGCAGTTCTTC
CDR3aa: CASSVATGGLTYNEQFF
abundance: .
j_gene: TRBJ2-1
d_gene: TRBD2
v_gene: TRBV9

CDR3nt: TGTGCCAGCACCCAACCGGACAGGGGGCGGGATGGTGAGCAGTTCTTC
CDR3aa: CASTQPDRGRDGEQFF
abundance: .
j_gene: TRBJ2-1
d_gene: .
v_gene: TRBV21-1

CDR3nt: TGTGCCAGTAGCCCCGGACAGGGCTACACCTTC
CDR3aa: CASSPGQGYTF
abundance: once
j_gene: TRBJ1-2
d_gene: .
v_gene: TRBV19

CDR3nt: TGTGCCAGCAGTTTGGGGTTGGGCGGGGGGTTCACAGATACGCAGTATTTT
CDR3aa: CASSLGLGGGFTDTQYF
abundance: .
j_gene: TRBJ2-3
d_gene: TRBD2
v_gene: TRBV27

CDR3nt: TGTGCCAGCAGCTCAAAAGCGGGGGCCGCCTCCTACAATGAGCAGTTCTTC
CDR3aa: CASSSKAGAASYNEQFF
abundance: .
j_gene: TRBJ2-1
d_gene: TRBD2
v_gene: TRBV7-6

CDR3nt: TGTGCCAGCAGGAAAGCGGGGATCACCTACGAGCAGTACTTC
CDR3aa: CASRKAGITYEQYF
abundance: .
j_gene: TRBJ2-7
d_gene: TRBD2
v_gene: TRBV11-2

CDR3nt: TGTGCCAGCAGGACACAGGGGGAAGAGACCCAGTACTTC
CDR3aa: CASRTQGEETQYF
abundance: .
j_gene: TRBJ2-5
d_gene: TRBD1
v_gene: TRBV7-9

CDR3nt: TGTGCCAGTAGTATCCCAGGGTCACTGTTTTTT
CDR3aa: CASSIPGSLFF
abundance: .
j_gene: TRBJ1-4
d_gene: .
v_gene: TRBV19

CDR3nt: TGTGCCAGCAGTTTAGAGGGGCCGTCGGGCACTGAAGCTTTCTTT
CDR3aa: CASSLEGPSGTEAFF
abundance: once
j_gene: TRBJ1-1
d_gene: .
v_gene: TRBV27

CDR3nt: TGTGCCAGCAGCCAATCACTAGCGGGGGTTAACACCGGGGAGCTGTTTTTT
CDR3aa: CASSQSLAGVNTGELFF
abundance: .
j_gene: TRBJ2-2
d_gene: TRBD2
v_gene: TRBV7-2

CDR3nt: TGTGCCAGCAGTTACTCCGGAGAGTATCTGGGGAATGAGCAGTTCTTC
CDR3aa: CASSYSGEYLGNEQFF
abundance: .
j_gene: TRBJ2-1
d_gene: .
v_gene: TRBV6-6

CDR3nt: TGTGCCAGCAGTTTCCTCCTTCTTGGGCCAGGGGGGTACGAGCAGTACTTC
CDR3aa: CASSFLLLGPGGYEQYF
abundance: .
j_gene: TRBJ2-7
d_gene: .
v_gene: TRBV28

CDR3nt: TGTGCCAGCAGTGAAGTGTGGGGCGATATATTACAGTACTTC
CDR3aa: CASSEVWGDILQYF
abundance: .
j_gene: TRBJ2-7
d_gene: .
v_gene: TRBV2

CDR3nt: TGTGCCTGGGGAGAAGGGACAGCCGGGGAGCTGTTTTTT
CDR3aa: CAWGEGTAGELFF
abundance: .
j_gene: TRBJ2-2
d_gene: TRBD1
v_gene: TRBV30

CDR3nt: TGTGCCAGCCTTAAGGCCAGGGGCGCGAGGAACACTGAAGCTTTCTTT
CDR3aa: CASLKARGARNTEAFF
abundance: .
j_gene: TRBJ1-1
d_gene: .
v_gene: TRBV21-1

CDR3nt: TGTGCCAGCAGGCCGACTAGCGGGGGAGATACGCAGTATTTT
CDR3aa: CASRPTSGGDTQYF
abundance: .
j_gene: TRBJ2-3
d_gene: TRBD2
v_gene: TRBV27

CDR3nt: TGTGCCAGCAGGTCGACGGTCCTCTCCTACAATGAGCAGTTCTTC
CDR3aa: CASRSTVLSYNEQFF
abundance: .
j_gene: TRBJ2-1
d_gene: .
v_gene: TRBV6-5

CDR3nt: TGCGCCAGCAGCTTGCTTGCTAGCGGGAACCACGAGCAGTACTTC
CDR3aa: CASSLLASGNHEQYF
abundance: .
j_gene: TRBJ2-7
d_gene: TRBD2
v_gene: TRBV5-1

CDR3nt: TGTGCCAGCAGCTCCGGACAGGGACAGTTCCTTAACTATGGCTACACCTTC
CDR3aa: CASSSGQGQFLNYGYTF
abundance: .
j_gene: TRBJ1-2
d_gene: TRBD1
v_gene: TRBV9

CDR3nt: TGTGCCAGCTACCGAACCTTGGGGGCAGGTGAGCAGTTCTTC
CDR3aa: CASYRTLGAGEQFF
abundance: .
j_gene: TRBJ2-1
d_gene: .
v_gene: TRBV27

CDR3nt: TGCAGTGCTAATAGCAATGAGCAGTTCTTC
CDR3aa: CSANSNEQFF
abundance: .
j_gene: TRBJ2-1
d_gene: .
v_gene: TRBV20-1

CDR3nt: TGTGCCAGCAGCTCCATGTCGGGAGGTGGAAAACTGTTTTTT
CDR3aa: CASSSMSGGGKLFF
abundance: .
j_gene: TRBJ1-4
d_gene: .
v_gene: TRBV7-2

CDR3nt: TGCGCCAGCAGCCAAGATTCGACAGCTGAAAAACTGTTTTTT
CDR3aa: CASSQDSTAEKLFF
abundance: .
j_gene: TRBJ1-4
d_gene: .
v_gene: TRBV4-3

CDR3nt: TGTGCCAGCAGCCCGACAGATACGCAGTATTTT
CDR3aa: CASSPTDTQYF
abundance: .
j_gene: TRBJ2-3
d_gene: .
v_gene: TRBV7-9

CDR3nt: TGTGCCAGCAGCCAAGGGGGACTACGGAAAGGGGGCTACACCTTC
CDR3aa: CASSQGGLRKGGYTF
abundance: .
j_gene: TRBJ1-2
d_gene: .
v_gene: TRBV4-2

CDR3nt: TGTGCCAGCAGTTTTCTCCCCTCGGCGGGAGTAACAGATACGCAGTATTTT
CDR3aa: CASSFLPSAGVTDTQYF
abundance: .
j_gene: TRBJ2-3
d_gene: TRBD2
v_gene: TRBV28

CDR3nt: TGTGCCAGCAGTTTAAAAGGGTTTCAAACTAATGAAAAACTGTTTTTT
CDR3aa: CASSLKGFQTNEKLFF
abundance: .
j_gene: TRBJ1-4
d_gene: .
v_gene: TRBV28

CDR3nt: TGTGCCATCAGTGAGTATCATACTGAAGCTTTCTTT
CDR3aa: CAISEYHTEAFF
abundance: .
j_gene: TRBJ1-1
d_gene: .
v_gene: TRBV10-3

CDR3nt: TGTGCCAGCAGTTTAGAGGAAACCACCTTC
CDR3aa: CASSLEETTF
abundance: .
j_gene: TRBJ1-2
d_gene: .
v_gene: TRBV28

CDR3nt: TGTGCCAGCAGCTTAATTTCCAGCGCGACCTACGAGCAGTACTTC
CDR3aa: CASSLISSATYEQYF
abundance: .
j_gene: TRBJ2-7
d_gene: .
v_gene: TRBV7-2

CDR3nt: TGTGCCAGCAGCTTGGCTAGAGCCGGGACTAGCGGGGTAGAGACCCAGTACTTC
CDR3aa: CASSLARAGTSGVETQYF
abundance: .
j_gene: TRBJ2-5
d_gene: TRBD2
v_gene: TRBV5-4

CDR3nt: TGCAGTGCTGGACAGGGGGACGAGCAGTACTTC
CDR3aa: CSAGQGDEQYF
abundance: .
j_gene: TRBJ2-7
d_gene: TRBD1
v_gene: TRBV20-1

CDR3nt: TGTGCCAGCAGCGAGGGGTTAGATTCACCCCTCCACTTT
CDR3aa: CASSEGLDSPLHF
abundance: .
j_gene: TRBJ1-6
d_gene: .
v_gene: TRBV9

CDR3nt: TGTGCCAGCAGTTACCTTCAGGCGGTTAGCAATCAGCCCCAGCATTTT
CDR3aa: CASSYLQAVSNQPQHF
abundance: .
j_gene: TRBJ1-5
d_gene: .
v_gene: TRBV6-2/TRBV6-3

CDR3nt: TGTGCCAGCAGCCGTACAGGGGGCAGGAATCAGCCCCAGCATTTT
CDR3aa: CASSRTGGRNQPQHF
abundance: .
j_gene: TRBJ1-5
d_gene: TRBD1
v_gene: TRBV28

CDR3nt: TGTGCCAGCAGTTACTCCTGGTCGAGCTCTGGAAACACCATATATTTT
CDR3aa: CASSYSWSSSGNTIYF
abundance: .
j_gene: TRBJ1-3
d_gene: .
v_gene: TRBV6-5